This T cell receptor beta chain was captured by sequencing in a study of blood T cell repertoires in COVID-19. The germline CDR1 and CDR2 sequences are SGHDT and YYEEEE. The CDR3 is 16 amino acids. The V and J ends lost 1 base and 3 bases respectively, with 14 bases between them. Authors' analysis steps: From reference gene primer amplification, estimates of nucleated cell counts were derived. Sequencing was performed with immunoSEQ multiplex PCR; in TCRdb, only in-frame clones are kept and a portion is missing. V and J calls and clone size come straight from that table; D and trimming were deduced from the DNA. The sample has around 160,000 clones; more than 85% are singletons.

The V and J genes are TRBV5-6 and TRBJ1-3; no firm D call. Sequenced sample: peripheral blood. The receptor was derived from a man in his late teens or twenties with acute or convalescent COVID-19. The chain's CDR3 is CASSLRIRDNGNTIYF. The CDR3 nucleotides are TGTGCCAGCAGCTTGCGAATTCGGGATAATGGAAACACCATATATTTT.